A single sample gave rise to the 17 T cell receptor beta chains below, sequenced in a study of shared clonotypes between healthy human individuals (dated by TCRdb to 2018 to 2021). Receptor amplification or capture employed the immunoSEQ multiplex PCR assay. TCRdb holds this immuneACCESS table with in-frame rearrangements only. Some clones are missing; in checked studies, unresolved V genes explain under half, and the rest has no known cause. The sample profile shows roughly 1 million clones; around 78% of them were found once. Of the sample, about 0.52% is held by the ten largest clones. The sample taken for sequencing was memory CD4+ T cells from PBMCs. The meaning of the sample's cell subset or site label: CD45RA-negative fraction. These receptors were collected from a man in his late teens or twenties in good health. Some clones in this sample may be carry-over from other donors' samples.

This clone was counted many times. The J gene is TRBJ1-5, the V gene TRBV2; D might be TRBD1 (5 bases). Per germline, CDR1 SNHLY and CDR2 FYNNEI. CDR3 length: 14 residues. The ends were cut back, 9 bases at V and 6 bases at J, with 18 bases in the middle. The CDR3 loop is CASAERGIGQPQHF. The CDR3 DNA follows: TGTGCCAGTGCGGAACGGGGGATCGGTCAGCCCCAGCATTTT.

The rearrangement links TRBV13 to TRBJ2-3; D is perhaps TRBD2 (6 bases). In germline, CDR1 is PRHDT, CDR2 FYEKMQ (reference sequence). Deletions cut 7 bases from V and 6 bases from J, with 14 bases between. The CDR3 totals 13 residues. The CDR3 DNA reads as TGTGCCAGCAAACCTAGCGCAGGGGATACGCAGTATTTT. This codes for CASKPSAGDTQYF.

The V and J genes are TRBV5-8 and TRBJ2-7, with a possible D match to TRBD1 (6 bases). The V gene lost 4 bases and the J gene lost 2 bases, with 16 bases spanning the gap. Germline CDR1 SGHTS, CDR2 YDEGEE. This CDR3 comprises 15 residues. CDR3 sequence reads: CASSQGHTGTYEQYF. The CDR3, as DNA: TGTGCCAGCAGCCAGGGACATACCGGAACCTACGAGCAGTACTTC.

Written as DNA, the CDR3 is TGCGCCAGCAACATGAGAGGGACTAGCGGGATGGCGGATGAGCAGTTCTTC. Translated, it gives CASNMRGTSGMADEQFF. The rearrangement joins TRBV4-1 to TRBJ2-1, with 13 positions matching TRBD2. Germline trimming cut 7 bases from V and 8 bases from J; bases unmatched to any gene: 14. The germline CDR1 and CDR2 sequences are MGHRA and YSYEKL. The CDR3 covers 17 residues.

This chain uses TRBV4-1 with TRBJ2-7; TRBD1 matches 7 bases. The CDR3 length is 15 residues. Germline loops: CDR1 MGHRA, CDR2 YSYEKL. Germline trimming cut 2 bases from V and 2 bases from J; bases unmatched to any gene: 6. The chain's CDR3 is CASSQPQGVPYEQYF. In nucleotides, the CDR3 is TGCGCCAGCAGCCAACCCCAGGGGGTTCCCTACGAGCAGTACTTC.

The chain links TRBV6-1 to TRBJ1-2; D gene uncertain. The V gene lost 5 bases and the J gene lost 8 bases, with 18 bases spanning the gap. The germline V gene encodes CDR1 MNHNS and CDR2 SASEGT. The CDR3 has 14 amino acids. CDR3 DNA: TGTGCCAGCAGTTCAGCCGGGCCGATAGGAGGCTACACCTTC. This encodes CASSSAGPIGGYTF.

This clone showed up just once. The chain joins TRBV18 to TRBJ2-7; weak D call: TRBD1 (6 bases). Germline CDR1 reads KGHSH; CDR2 reads LQKENI. Trimming left V 6 bases short and J 1 base short, with 19 bases between. The CDR3 is 16 amino acids. CDR3 DNA sequence: TGTGCCAGCTCCCCTTCTGCAGGGGATATTTCCTACGAGCAGTACTTC. Its protein product is CASSPSAGDISYEQYF.

The chain employs TRBV7-2 and TRBJ2-7; 10 positions match TRBD2. This CDR3 has 17 amino acids. Trimming removed 0 bases from V and 4 bases from J; junction bases left unmatched: 9. Germline V gene data show CDR1 as SGHTA and CDR2 as FQGNSA. CDR3 protein: CASSLALSSGSNYEQYF. The DNA of the CDR3 is TGTGCCAGCAGCTTAGCGCTTTCTAGCGGGAGTAATTACGAGCAGTACTTC.

V is TRBV5-4 and J is TRBJ2-1; D is ambiguous. Between the trimmed V and J ends, which lost 1 base and 4 bases, there was a span of 15 bases. From germline, CDR1 is SGHNT and CDR2 YYREEE (reference sequence). The CDR3 has 16 amino acids. The CDR3 region is CASSLRSSSPYNEQFF. The CDR3 DNA sequence: TGTGCCAGCAGCTTGAGAAGCTCAAGCCCGTACAATGAGCAGTTCTTC.

The rearrangement joins TRBV2 to TRBJ1-2; 8 positions match TRBD1. The CDR3 covers 15 residues. V dropped 1 base and J dropped 4; count of bases not matched to a gene: 5. Per germline, CDR1 SNHLY and CDR2 FYNNEI. CDR3 region: CASSEEKTGGYGYTF. CDR3 nucleotide sequence: TGTGCCAGCAGTGAAGAGAAAACAGGGGGCTATGGCTACACCTTC.

This clone was seen only a few times. The CDR3 spells CASSLQRDFPEQFF. In nucleotides, the CDR3 is TGTGCCAGCAGTCTTCAGCGGGATTTCCCTGAGCAGTTCTTC. V and J are TRBV28 and TRBJ2-1; TRBD2 aligns across 7 bases. Germline CDR1 reads MDHEN; CDR2 reads SYDVKM. The CDR3 has 14 amino acids. The V and J ends lost 5 bases and 9 bases, in that order; junction bases with no gene match: 10.

To note about this clone: A far larger clone is a single base away, which makes a read error likely. The sample holds other DNA sequences that translate to the same CDR3. The CDR3 here is CASSLDQKPQHF. In DNA form, the CDR3 reads TGTGCCAGCAGTTTGGATCAAAAGCCCCAGCATTTT. This chain joins TRBV7-9 and TRBJ1-5; D is ambiguous. The CDR3 runs 12 residues. V was trimmed by 6 bases and J by 8 bases, leaving 11 bases between them. Germline V gives CDR1 SEHNR, CDR2 FQNEAQ (reference sequence).

This chain joins TRBV6-1 and TRBJ1-2; D remains unclear. V was trimmed by 2 bases and J by 4 bases, leaving 8 bases between them. Germline CDR1 reads MNHNS; CDR2 reads SASEGT. This CDR3 region has 13 residues. CDR3 DNA sequence: TGTGCCAGCAGTGAACGCCAGATCTATGGCTACACCTTC. This sequence encodes CASSERQIYGYTF.

The chain has TRBV28 and TRBJ1-1; D gene ambiguous. The germline V and J ends were trimmed by 6 bases and 6 bases, with 17 bases remaining between them. CDR1 is MDHEN and CDR2 is SYDVKM in the germline V gene. This CDR3 spans 14 amino acids. CDR3 protein: CASRPAVMGPEAFF. The CDR3 nucleotides are TGTGCCAGCAGGCCTGCGGTTATGGGCCCTGAAGCTTTCTTT.

The chain uses TRBV2 and TRBJ1-1; 8 bases are shared with TRBD1. Losses at the gene ends were 7 bases for V and 5 bases for J; bases not matched to a gene: 9. The CDR3 runs to 14 residues. Germline V gene lookup returns CDR1 SNHLY and CDR2 FYNNEI. CDR3 nucleotides: TGTGCCAGCAAGGTCGAGACAGGGGAGACTGAAGCTTTCTTT. It yields the protein CASKVETGETEAFF.

The chain employs TRBV6-1 and TRBJ1-1; no reliable D call. V gave up 6 bases and J gave up 6 bases, with 11 bases separating them. The CDR3 contains 12 residues. Per the germline V gene, CDR1 is MNHNS and CDR2 is SASEGT. CDR3 sequence: CASRPLMAEAFF. The CDR3, as DNA: TGTGCCAGCAGACCTCTCATGGCTGAAGCTTTCTTT.

This chain links TRBV2 with TRBJ2-4, with 9 bases lining up with TRBD2. Germline CDR1 is SNHLY and CDR2 is FYNNEI. V dropped 3 bases and J dropped 7; count of bases not matched to a gene: 7. This CDR3 spans 15 amino acids. CDR3 nucleotide sequence: TGTGCCAGCAGTGACGGCCTAGCGGGGAATAACATTCAGTACTTC. Translated: CASSDGLAGNNIQYF. Together with reference TRBV2 and TRBJ2-4, the CDR3 gives the full variable domain: EPEVTQTPSHQVTQMGQEVILRCVPISNHLYFYWYRQILGQKVEFLVSFYNNEISEKSEIFDDQFSVERPDGSNFTLKIRSTKLEDSAMYFCASSDGLAGNNIQYFGAGTRLSVL.